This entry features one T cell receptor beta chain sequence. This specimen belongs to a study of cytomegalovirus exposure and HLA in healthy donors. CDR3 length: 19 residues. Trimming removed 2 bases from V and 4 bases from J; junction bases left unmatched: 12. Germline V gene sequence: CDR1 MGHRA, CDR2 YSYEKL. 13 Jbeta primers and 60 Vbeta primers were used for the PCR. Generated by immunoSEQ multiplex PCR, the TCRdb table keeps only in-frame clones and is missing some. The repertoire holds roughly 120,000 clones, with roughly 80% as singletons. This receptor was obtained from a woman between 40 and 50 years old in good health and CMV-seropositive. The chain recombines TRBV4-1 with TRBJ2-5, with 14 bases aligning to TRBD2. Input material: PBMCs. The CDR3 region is CASSQTPRTSGGPPETQYF. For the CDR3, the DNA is TGCGCCAGCAGCCAAACCCCTCGGACTAGCGGGGGGCCCCCAGAGACCCAGTACTTC.